This T cell receptor beta chain is drawn from a study of T cell responses to AZD1222 COVID-19 vaccine. TCRdb's table, derived via immunoSEQ multiplex PCR, lists solely in-frame clones and lacks some. The sample lists about 110,000 clones; around 92% were seen once. The germline V gene has CDR1 SEHNR and CDR2 FQNEAQ (reference sequence). The length of the CDR3 is 16 residues. V lost 1 base and J lost 1, with 14 bases in between. The specimen comprised peripheral blood, sampled on day 0 of AZD1222 vaccination. The receptor's source is an adult in good health. The chain couples TRBV7-9 to TRBJ2-7, with D possibly matching TRBD2 (7 bases). The DNA for the CDR3 is TGTGCCAGCAGCTTAGTGGGCAGGGGAGGGTCCTACGAGCAGTACTTC. It is translated as CASSLVGRGGSYEQYF.